This T cell receptor (beta chain) was sequenced during a study of technical replicates of blood from a few donors. Germline V gene lookup returns CDR1 SGHAT and CDR2 FQDESV (reference sequence). The length of the CDR3 is 13 residues. Trimming stripped 3 bases from V and 13 bases from J, with 13 bases between. The data were produced by immunoSEQ multiplex PCR, yet TCRdb's version contains in-frame clones alone and is incomplete. The table lists tens of thousands of clones, under 97% of them singletons. The rearrangement links TRBV11-1 to TRBJ2-6; D may be TRBD1 (5 bases). The clonotype originates from a human donor in good health. Sample: T cells isolated from PBMCs. In DNA form, the CDR3 reads TGTGCCAGCAGCTTTGAAGGGGCTGGGGTCCTGACTTTC. This codes for CASSFEGAGVLTF.